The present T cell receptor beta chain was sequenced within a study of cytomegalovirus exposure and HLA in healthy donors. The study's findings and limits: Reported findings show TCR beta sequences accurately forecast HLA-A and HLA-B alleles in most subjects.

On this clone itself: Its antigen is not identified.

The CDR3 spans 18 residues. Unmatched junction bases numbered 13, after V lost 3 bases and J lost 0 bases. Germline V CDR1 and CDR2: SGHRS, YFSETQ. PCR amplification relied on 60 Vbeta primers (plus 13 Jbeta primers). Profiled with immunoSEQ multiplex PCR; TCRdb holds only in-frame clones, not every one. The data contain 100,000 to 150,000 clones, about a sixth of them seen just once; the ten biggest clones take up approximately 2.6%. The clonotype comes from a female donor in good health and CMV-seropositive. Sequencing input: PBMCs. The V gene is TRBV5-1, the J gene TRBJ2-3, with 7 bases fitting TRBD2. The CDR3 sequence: CASSYPSGRGTSTDTQYF. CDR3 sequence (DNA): TGCGCCAGCAGCTACCCTAGCGGCCGGGGCACCAGCACAGATACGCAGTATTTT.